This T cell receptor beta chain was identified in a study of blood T cell repertoires in COVID-19. Researchers sorted participants into cohorts using their self-reported clinical history. Germline CDR1 PRHDT, CDR2 FYEKMQ (reference sequence). CDR3 length: 17 residues. V lost 5 bases and J lost 0; bases outside the gene matches: 7. Original processing notes: Estimation of nucleated cell counts was performed using reference gene primer amplification. Some clones are missing from TCRdb's copy, which holds only in-frame ones; the method was immunoSEQ multiplex PCR. V and J calls and clone size are given by that table; D and trimming were obtained from the DNA. Here the sample spans 150,000 to 200,000 clones, roughly 88% being singletons.

V usage is TRBV13 and J usage is TRBJ2-7; 13 bases agree with TRBD2. The sequence came from a woman aged 18-29 years who had recovered from COVID-19. The sample taken for sequencing was PBMCs or T cells enriched from blood (not recorded which). CDR3 protein: CASSQGLAGAFSYEQYF. CDR3 DNA: TGTGCCAGCAGCCAAGGACTAGCGGGAGCGTTCTCCTACGAGCAGTACTTC.